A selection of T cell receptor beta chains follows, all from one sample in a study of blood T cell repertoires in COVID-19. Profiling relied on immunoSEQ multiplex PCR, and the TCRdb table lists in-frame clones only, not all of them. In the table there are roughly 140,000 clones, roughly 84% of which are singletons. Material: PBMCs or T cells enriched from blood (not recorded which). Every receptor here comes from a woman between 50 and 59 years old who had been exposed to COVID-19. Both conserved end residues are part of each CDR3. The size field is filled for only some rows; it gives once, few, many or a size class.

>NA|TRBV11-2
CASSDTGLNTEAFF
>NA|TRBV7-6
CASSLRGASETQYF
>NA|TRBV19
CASSILSTGGDSPLHF
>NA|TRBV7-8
CASSLQSFGGADTQYF
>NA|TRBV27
CASSSLTSGYTDTQYF
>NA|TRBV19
CASSLRGGLETQYF
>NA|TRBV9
CASSVGGQGGNEQFF
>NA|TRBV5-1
CASSMTGTGYEQYF
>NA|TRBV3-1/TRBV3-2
CASSQEKTSAYNEQFF
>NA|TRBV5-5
CASSPGGTGELFF
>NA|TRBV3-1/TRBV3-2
CASSHPVRGAGYNSPLHF
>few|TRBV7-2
CASSLSGFRNSPLHF
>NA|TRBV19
CASSITSGANTGELFF
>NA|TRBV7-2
CASSLMSGMNTEAFF
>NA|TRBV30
CAWTSQGIF
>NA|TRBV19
CASGDRRRNYGYTF
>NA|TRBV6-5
CASSLGQGAFSEQYF
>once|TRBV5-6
CASSLQRGSYEQYF
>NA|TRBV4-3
CASSQGSGGGRTNEKLFF
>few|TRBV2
CASSKQGTDNEAFF
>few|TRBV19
CASSNPAAGSYGYTF
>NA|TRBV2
CASSEYVTSGETQYF
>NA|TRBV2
CASSVRGANTEAFF
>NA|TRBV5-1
CASSPGGGTGPKAFF
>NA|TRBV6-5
CASFSTGGTEAFF
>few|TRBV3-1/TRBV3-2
CASSQEVANQPQHF
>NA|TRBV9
CASSVAGQHNEKLFF
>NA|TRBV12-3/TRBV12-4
CASTDRGGGEAFF
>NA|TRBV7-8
CASSGTGNQPQHF
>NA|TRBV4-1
CASSQEGSGADEQYF
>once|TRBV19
CASSPPTGVGSNQPQHF